A single sample is the source of the 24 T cell receptor beta chains below, sequenced in a study of early T cells in non-severe SARS-CoV-2 infection. TCRdb processed the 5' RACE reads anew with MiXCR; each CDR3 protein has one entry. The data show tens of thousands of distinct CDR3 sequences, roughly 13% seen once. The specimen was whole blood. Receptors were obtained from an adult who was a healthcare worker with PCR-confirmed SARS-CoV-2 infection or an uninfected control (not recorded which).

Ten or more counts support this clonotype. The chain is built from TRBV7-2 and TRBJ2-7; tentatively, D is TRBD1 (5 bases). This CDR3 region has 15 residues. Trimming stripped 4 bases from V and 2 bases from J, with 15 bases between. Looked up from germline, CDR1 is SGHTA and CDR2 is FQGNSA. The CDR3: CASSSAGFPAYEQYF. CDR3 DNA sequence: TGTGCCAGCAGCTCCGCAGGGTTTCCGGCCTACGAGCAGTACTTC.

This clonotype was seen more than once but under ten times. The chain uses TRBV5-1 and TRBJ2-7; 9 bases agree with TRBD1. V lost 4 bases and J lost 3; bases outside the gene matches: 8. This CDR3 region has 15 residues. Germline values: CDR1 SGHRS, CDR2 YFSETQ. CDR3 nucleotide sequence: TGCGCCAGCAGCCCGGGACAGGGCTTTCACTACGAGCAGTACTTC. Residues: CASSPGQGFHYEQYF.

The J gene is TRBJ2-1, the V gene TRBV11-2; D is ambiguous. Germline assignment: CDR1 SGHAT and CDR2 FQNNGV. The CDR3 runs 14 residues. The germline V and J ends were trimmed by 1 base and 2 bases, with 6 bases remaining between them. For the CDR3, the DNA is TGTGCCAGCAGCTTAGTTCTGGCCTACAATGAGCAGTTCTTC. Translating it yields CASSLVLAYNEQFF.

This clonotype has only a few counts. This sequence joins TRBV28 and TRBJ1-1; D remains ambiguous. This CDR3 region has 16 residues. CDR1 is MDHEN and CDR2 is SYDVKM in the germline V gene. V was trimmed by 2 bases and J by 3 bases, leaving 16 bases between them. The CDR3 sequence is CASSLLYQEVDTEAFF. Written as DNA, the CDR3 is TGTGCCAGCAGTTTACTTTACCAGGAGGTGGACACTGAAGCTTTCTTT.

This clonotype was counted a few times. V and J are TRBV24-1 and TRBJ2-5, with a tentative D call TRBD1 (5 bases). The CDR3 has 12 amino acids. Deletions cut 9 bases from V and 4 bases from J, with 11 bases between. Per the germline V gene, CDR1 is KGHDR and CDR2 is SFDVKD. Here the CDR3 reads CATLQESETQYF. The CDR3 region has the DNA TGTGCCACCTTACAGGAATCAGAGACCCAGTACTTC.

This clonotype was seen more than once but under ten times. The rearrangement joins TRBV5-1 to TRBJ2-5; D uncertain. The germline CDR1 and CDR2 sequences are SGHRS and YFSETQ. Trimming stripped 0 bases from V and 2 bases from J, with 11 bases between. This CDR3 has 15 amino acids. CDR3 DNA: TGCGCCAGCAGCTTGGCCTCAGTTTTACAAGAGACCCAGTACTTC. This translates into CASSLASVLQETQYF.

The V call is TRBV5-1, the J call TRBJ2-5; 11 bases align to TRBD2. Germline V gene data show CDR1 as SGHRS and CDR2 as YFSETQ. There are 14 residues in the CDR3. V lost 7 bases and J lost 3; bases outside the gene matches: 5. The CDR3 DNA is TGCGCCAGCCGACTAGCGGGGCCAAAAGAGACCCAGTACTTC. It codes for CASRLAGPKETQYF.

The chain couples TRBV2 to TRBJ2-7, with 7 bases aligning to TRBD2. J was trimmed by 2 bases and V by 8 bases; bases with no gene match: 3. This CDR3 spans 12 amino acids. CDR1 is SNHLY, CDR2 FYNNEI, per germline. This CDR3 is CASAGETYEQYF. CDR3 DNA: TGTGCCAGCGCGGGGGAAACCTACGAGCAGTACTTC.

This clonotype was recorded a few times. The rearrangement links TRBV5-5 to TRBJ1-1, with D tentatively TRBD1 (6 bases). Germline loops: CDR1 SGHKS, CDR2 YYEKEE (reference sequence). CDR3 size: 13 residues. Trimming pared 5 bases from V and 3 bases from J, leaving 11 bases between. CDR3 DNA sequence: TGTGCCAGCAGTCAGGGGTGGTACACTGAAGCTTTCTTT. Residues: CASSQGWYTEAFF.

The table lists this clonotype with a few counts. Written as DNA, the CDR3 is TGTGCCAGCAGTGACACAGATACGCAGTATTTT. This translates into CASSDTDTQYF. The chain couples TRBV25-1 to TRBJ2-3, with no clear D. Trimming pared 3 bases from V and 2 bases from J, leaving 0 bases between. CDR3 length: 11 amino acids. Germline values: CDR1 MGHDK, CDR2 SYGVNS.

This clonotype was recorded a few times. The chain uses TRBV5-1 and TRBJ2-1, with D perhaps matching TRBD2 (6 bases). Trimming removed 0 bases from V and 1 base from J, with 8 bases in between. In germline, CDR1 is SGHRS, CDR2 YFSETQ. The CDR3 is 15 residues long. CDR3 region: CASSLEAGSYNEQFF. The CDR3 nucleotides read TGCGCCAGCAGCTTGGAAGCGGGTTCCTACAATGAGCAGTTCTTC.

This clonotype has at least ten counts. The V gene is TRBV20-1, the J gene TRBJ1-1; 9 bases are a match to TRBD1. Germline V lookup: CDR1 DFQATT, CDR2 SNEGSKA (reference sequence). Trimming took 6 bases from V and 4 from J; bases not matched to a gene: 15. The length of the CDR3 is 16 residues. The CDR3 protein is CSATPSDRGGTTEAFF. CDR3 DNA: TGCAGTGCGACCCCCTCGGACAGGGGAGGGACCACTGAAGCTTTCTTT.

This clonotype was counted ten times or more. The chain links TRBV12-3 or TRBV12-4 to TRBJ2-2, with D perhaps given as TRBD1 or TRBD2 (6 bases each). The germline V and J ends were trimmed by 1 base and 2 bases, with 11 bases remaining between them. The CDR3 is made up of 16 amino acids. In DNA form, the CDR3 reads TGTGCCAGCAGTTTAGGGTCGGGGGCCAACACCGGGGAGCTGTTTTTT. Protein: CASSLGSGANTGELFF.

The chain has TRBV20-1 and TRBJ2-3, with D unclear. Trimming removed 5 bases at V and 1 base at J, with 13 bases between. CDR3 length equals 14 residues. Germline V CDR1 and CDR2: DFQATT, SNEGSKA (reference sequence). CDR3 residues: CSASDRIGTDTQYF. Written as DNA, the CDR3 is TGCAGTGCTTCTGATAGAATCGGCACAGATACGCAGTATTTT.

There are many counts of this clonotype. V is TRBV7-8 and J is TRBJ2-7, with 13 bases matching TRBD2. The CDR3 contains 15 residues. Germline CDR1 reads SGHVS; CDR2 reads FQNEAQ. V lost 5 bases and J lost 6; bases outside the gene matches: 7. CDR3 region: CASSVTSGGTGEQYF. CDR3 bases: TGTGCCAGCAGCGTGACTAGCGGGGGGACGGGCGAGCAGTACTTC.

This clonotype was picked up many times. The V call is TRBV5-1, the J call TRBJ1-4; the D is unclear. The ends were cut back, 4 bases at V and 0 bases at J, with 16 bases in the middle. Germline values: CDR1 SGHRS, CDR2 YFSETQ. The length of the CDR3 is 17 residues. CDR3 in DNA: TGCGCCAGCAGCACACAGCCCAACGGTGCAACTAATGAAAAACTGTTTTTT. It translates to CASSTQPNGATNEKLFF.

The chain uses TRBV10-1 and TRBJ2-5; D might be TRBD2 (6 bases). V was clipped by 5 bases and J by 1 base, with 11 bases between them. Germline loops: CDR1 WNHNN, CDR2 SYGVQD (reference sequence). This CDR3 is built from 14 residues. In DNA, the CDR3 is TGCGCCAGCAGTTCCACGGGAGCCCAAGAGACCCAGTACTTC. It yields the protein CASSSTGAQETQYF.

The chain combines TRBV7-9 with TRBJ2-1; a weak D match, TRBD1 (6 bases). The CDR3 spans 12 residues. Germline CDR1 and CDR2: SEHNR and FQNEAQ (reference sequence). Trimming cost V 5 bases and J 6 bases, with 8 bases left between them. The CDR3 DNA reads TGTGCCAGCAGCACGGACAGCAATGAGCAGTTCTTC. Translating gives CASSTDSNEQFF. Full variable domain (outside the CDR3, taken from reference TRBV7-9 and TRBJ2-1): DTGVSQNPRHKITKRGQNVTFRCDPISEHNRLYWYRQTLGQGPEFLTYFQNEAQLEKSRLLSDRFSAERPKGSFSTLEIQRTEQGDSAMYLCASSTDSNEQFFGPGTRLTVL.

The genes are TRBV4-1 and TRBJ1-3; D gene uncertain. Looked up from germline, CDR1 is MGHRA and CDR2 is YSYEKL. The CDR3 totals 18 residues. Trimming removed 1 base from V and 2 bases from J, with 18 bases in between. In DNA form, the CDR3 reads TGCGCCAGCAGCCAAGGAGGCGGAGGGATCTTTACTGGAAACACCATATATTTT. This codes for CASSQGGGGIFTGNTIYF.

This clonotype occurred many times. The genes are TRBV6-5 and TRBJ2-3; the D gene is possibly TRBD2 (5 bases). V dropped 5 bases and J dropped 0 bases, with 12 bases sitting between them. CDR1 is MNHEY, CDR2 SVGAGI, per germline. The CDR3 has 15 amino acids. In nucleotides, the CDR3 is TGTGCCAGCAGTATGGACTCTTCTAGCACAGATACGCAGTATTTT. It encodes CASSMDSSSTDTQYF.

This clonotype was counted a few times. The chain has TRBV9 and TRBJ2-7; D may correspond to TRBD1 or TRBD2 (7 bases each). Germline loops: CDR1 SGDLS, CDR2 YYNGEE. This CDR3 spans 17 amino acids. V was pared by 3 bases and J by 4 bases, with 23 bases between. For the CDR3, the DNA is TGTGCCAGCAGCGCCGGAACAGGGGCTAGCGGTACTTACGAGCAGTACTTC. It translates to CASSAGTGASGTYEQYF.

This clonotype came up many times. The chain recombines TRBV6-5 with TRBJ1-5; tentatively, D is TRBD1 (6 bases). The CDR3 covers 17 residues. V lost 1 base and J 5 bases, leaving 18 bases between the germline ends. CDR1 is MNHEY and CDR2 is SVGAGI in the germline V gene. The CDR3 reads CASSYFPPQGNDQPQHF. CDR3 bases: TGTGCCAGCAGTTACTTTCCCCCACAGGGTAATGATCAGCCCCAGCATTTT.

This clonotype was seen a few times. The CDR3 sequence: CASSEAVRNTEAFF. Here the CDR3 DNA reads TGTGCCAGCAGTGAAGCCGTTAGGAACACTGAAGCTTTCTTT. The chain uses TRBV6-1 and TRBJ1-1; D gene unclear. The CDR3 covers 14 residues. The germline CDR1 and CDR2 sequences are MNHNS and SASEGT. With 0 bases removed from V and 1 base from J, the gap between germline ends came to 6 bases.

This clonotype came up a few times. The chain links TRBV27 to TRBJ2-5; D unresolved. Germline V gives CDR1 MNHEY, CDR2 SMNVEV (reference sequence). V was cut by 5 bases and J by 2 bases, with 9 bases left in between. The CDR3 length is 13 residues. Here the CDR3 DNA reads TGTGCCAGCAGTCGGAGCGCACAAGAGACCCAGTACTTC. Protein product: CASSRSAQETQYF.